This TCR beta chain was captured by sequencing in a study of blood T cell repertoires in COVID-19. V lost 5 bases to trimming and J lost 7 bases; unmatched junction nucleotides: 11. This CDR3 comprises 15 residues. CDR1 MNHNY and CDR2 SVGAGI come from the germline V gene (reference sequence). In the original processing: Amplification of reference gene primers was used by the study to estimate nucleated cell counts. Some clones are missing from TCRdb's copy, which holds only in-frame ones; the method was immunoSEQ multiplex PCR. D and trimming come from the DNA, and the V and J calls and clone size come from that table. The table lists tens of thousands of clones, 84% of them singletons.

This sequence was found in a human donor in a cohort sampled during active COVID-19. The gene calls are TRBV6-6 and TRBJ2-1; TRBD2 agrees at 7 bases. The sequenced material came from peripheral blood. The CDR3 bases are TGTGCCAGCAGTCGTGGGGGGGGGATTGGGAATGAGCAGTTCTTC. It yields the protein CASSRGGGIGNEQFF.